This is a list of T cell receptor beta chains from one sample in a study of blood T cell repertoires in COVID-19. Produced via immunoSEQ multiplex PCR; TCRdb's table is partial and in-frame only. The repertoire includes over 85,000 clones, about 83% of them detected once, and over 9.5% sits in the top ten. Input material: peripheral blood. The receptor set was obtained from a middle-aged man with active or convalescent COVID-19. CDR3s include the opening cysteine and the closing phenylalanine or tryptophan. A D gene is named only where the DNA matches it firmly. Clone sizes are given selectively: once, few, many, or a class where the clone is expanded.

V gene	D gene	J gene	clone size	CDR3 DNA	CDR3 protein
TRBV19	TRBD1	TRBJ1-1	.	TGTGCCAGTAGTAGGGGGACAGTAACTGCTGAAGCTTTCTTT	CASSRGTVTAEAFF
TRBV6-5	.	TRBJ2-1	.	TGTGCCAGCAGTTACTATTCCACCCTATCCTACAATGAGCAGTTCTTC	CASSYYSTLSYNEQFF
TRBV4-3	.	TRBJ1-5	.	TGCGCCAGCAGCCAAGATCACTCAGGGTTACAGCCCCAGCATTTT	CASSQDHSGLQPQHF
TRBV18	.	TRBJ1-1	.	TGTGCCAGCTCACAAGGGGCGAACACTGAAGCTTTCTTT	CASSQGANTEAFF
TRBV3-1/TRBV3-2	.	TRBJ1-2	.	TGTGCCAGCAGCCAAAGGAGGGGGGGGTATGGCTACACCTTC	CASSQRRGGYGYTF
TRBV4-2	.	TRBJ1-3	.	TGTGCCAGCAGCCAGAGTACAGGGACCTCTGGAAACACCATATATTTT	CASSQSTGTSGNTIYF
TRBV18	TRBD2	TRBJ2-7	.	TGTGCCAGCTCACCTGGACTAGCGGGGGGCCACTACGAGCAGTACTTC	CASSPGLAGGHYEQYF
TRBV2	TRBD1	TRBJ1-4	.	TGTGCCAGCAGTCAACCAGGGGGCGCACAGGAAAAACTGTTTTTT	CASSQPGGAQEKLFF
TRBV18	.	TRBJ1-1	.	TGTGCCAGCCGGGGGGACATGAACACTGAAGCTTTCTTT	CASRGDMNTEAFF
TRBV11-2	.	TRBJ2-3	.	TGTGCCAGCAGCTCGGGGGCGGGGGCTAGCACAGATACGCAGTATTTT	CASSSGAGASTDTQYF
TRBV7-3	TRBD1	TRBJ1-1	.	TGTGCCAGCAGCCTCGACAGGGACACTGAAGCTTTCTTT	CASSLDRDTEAFF
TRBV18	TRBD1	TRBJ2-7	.	TGTGCCAGCTCACAGGACAGGACGGGCGAGCAGTACTTC	CASSQDRTGEQYF
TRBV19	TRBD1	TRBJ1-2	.	TGTGCCAGTAGTCCAGGGACAGGGTCGGGTGGCTACACCTTC	CASSPGTGSGGYTF
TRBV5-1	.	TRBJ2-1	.	TGCGCCAGCAGCATAAATCTACCCTCACCAGAGCAGTTCTTC	CASSINLPSPEQFF
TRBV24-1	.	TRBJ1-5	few	TGTGCCACCAGGGCAGGGATCTTTCCGCCCCAGCATTTT	CATRAGIFPPQHF
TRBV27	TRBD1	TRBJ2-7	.	TGTGCCAGCAGTGACAGGGGGCTTAGGGACGAGCAGTACTTC	CASSDRGLRDEQYF
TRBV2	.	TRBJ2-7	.	TGTGCCAGCAAGGGACAAATCTACGAGCAGTACTTC	CASKGQIYEQYF
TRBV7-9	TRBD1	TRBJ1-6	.	TGTGCCAGCAGGGACACAACCTCGACAGGGCCTAATTCACCCCTCCACTTT	CASRDTTSTGPNSPLHF
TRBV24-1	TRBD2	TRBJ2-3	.	TGTGCCACCAGTGATTCGCGGCGGGGGGGCACAGATACGCAGTATTTT	CATSDSRRGGTDTQYF
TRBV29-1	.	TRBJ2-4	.	TGCAGCGTTCTTACAGGGAAGACGACCAAAAACATTCAGTACTTC	CSVLTGKTTKNIQYF
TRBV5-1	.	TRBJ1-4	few	TGCGCCAGCAGCTTGGCAGGGGCTAATGAAAAACTGTTTTTT	CASSLAGANEKLFF
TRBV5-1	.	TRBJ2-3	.	TGCGCCAGCAGGAGGGGGAACACAGATACGCAGTATTTT	CASRRGNTDTQYF
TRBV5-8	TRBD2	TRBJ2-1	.	TGTGCCAGCAGCAGCCGACTAGCGGGGCTCTCCTACAATGAGCAGTTCTTC	CASSSRLAGLSYNEQFF
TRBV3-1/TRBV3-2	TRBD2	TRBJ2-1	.	TGTGCCAGCAGCCTCCTAACTAGCGGGTTTAAAAATGAGCAGTTCTTC	CASSLLTSGFKNEQFF
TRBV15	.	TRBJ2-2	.	TGTGCCACCAGCAGAGAAGACCTACGAGGCACCGGGGAGCTGTTTTTT	CATSREDLRGTGELFF
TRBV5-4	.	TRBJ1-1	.	TGTGCCAGCAGCTCCGAGGATTCTCTGAACACTGAAGCTTTCTTT	CASSSEDSLNTEAFF
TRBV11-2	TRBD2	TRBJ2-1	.	TGTGCCAGCAGTCTAAATAGCGGGGCCCTCGGGGAGCAGTTCTTC	CASSLNSGALGEQFF
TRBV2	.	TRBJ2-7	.	TGTGCCAGCAGTGACAGGGAAGGCTACGAGCAGTACTTC	CASSDREGYEQYF
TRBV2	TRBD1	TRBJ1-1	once	TGTGCCAGCAGGGCGACAGGGGTCCTGGCTGAAGCTTTCTTT	CASRATGVLAEAFF
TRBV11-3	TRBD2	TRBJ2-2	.	TGTGCCAGCAGTGCGGGGGGTGGAACCGGGGAGCTGTTTTTT	CASSAGGGTGELFF
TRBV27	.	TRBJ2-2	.	TGTGCCAGCAGTTTGGAGGGGACCGGGGAGCTGTTTTTT	CASSLEGTGELFF
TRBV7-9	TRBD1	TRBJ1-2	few	TGTGCCAGCAAGCCGGGACAGGGGAAGGACTATGGCTACACCTTC	CASKPGQGKDYGYTF
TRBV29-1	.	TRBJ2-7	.	TGCAGCGGCTACATCGGGAGCTCCTACGAGCAGTACTTC	CSGYIGSSYEQYF
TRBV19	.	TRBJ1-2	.	TGTGCCAGCCATAGGGGGTTCATTTTCTATGGCTACACCTTC	CASHRGFIFYGYTF
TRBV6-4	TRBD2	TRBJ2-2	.	TGTGCCAGCAGTGAGGTAGCGGGGAACACCGGGGAGCTGTTTTTT	CASSEVAGNTGELFF
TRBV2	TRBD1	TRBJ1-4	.	TGTGCCAGCAGAGACGACAGGGTGGTGGTCGATGAAAAACTGTTTTTT	CASRDDRVVVDEKLFF
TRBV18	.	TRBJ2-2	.	TGTGCCAGCTCACCACCGGTACAGGGTCTGACCGGGGAGCTGTTTTTT	CASSPPVQGLTGELFF
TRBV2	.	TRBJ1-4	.	TGTGCCAGCCTGGGTAATGGACAGAATGAAAAACTGTTTTTT	CASLGNGQNEKLFF
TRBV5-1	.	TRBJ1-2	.	TGCGCCAGCAGCTTGGCCGAGGGCCAGTTCAACTATGGCTACACCTTC	CASSLAEGQFNYGYTF
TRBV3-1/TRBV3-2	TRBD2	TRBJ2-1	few	TGTGCCAGCAGCCAAGAAGGGGGACTAGGGAAGAACAATGAGCAGTTCTTC	CASSQEGGLGKNNEQFF
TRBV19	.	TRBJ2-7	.	TGTGCCAGTACAGGAGGGACGGGGGACGGCGAGCAGTACTTC	CASTGGTGDGEQYF
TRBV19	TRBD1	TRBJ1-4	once	TGTGCCACCGAGCGGGGACAGGGGGCTGCAACTAATGAAAAACTGTTTTTT	CATERGQGAATNEKLFF
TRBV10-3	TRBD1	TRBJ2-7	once	TGTGCCATCAGTGACACAGAGTTGGGACAGGGTAGGAGCGAGCAGTACTTC	CAISDTELGQGRSEQYF
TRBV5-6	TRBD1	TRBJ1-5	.	TGTGCCAGCAGCCTTAGGGACAGGGGCAATCAGCCCCAGCATTTT	CASSLRDRGNQPQHF
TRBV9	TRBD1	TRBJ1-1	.	TGTGCCAGCAGCAAACAGGGGGGAAGCACTGAAGCTTTCTTT	CASSKQGGSTEAFF
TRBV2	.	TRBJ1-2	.	TGTGCCAGCAGTGAAACCGGGACAAACTATGGCTACACCTTC	CASSETGTNYGYTF
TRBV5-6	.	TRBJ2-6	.	TGTGCCAGCAGCTCCGATATAGGGGACTCTGGGGCCAACGTCCTGACTTTC	CASSSDIGDSGANVLTF
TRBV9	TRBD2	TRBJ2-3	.	TGTGCCAGCAGCGTAGCTAGCGGGGCAATAACGGGGGATACGCAGTATTTT	CASSVASGAITGDTQYF
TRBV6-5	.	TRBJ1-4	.	TGTGCCAGCGGTAGCGGGGGTCTCGGTGAAAAACTGTTTTTT	CASGSGGLGEKLFF
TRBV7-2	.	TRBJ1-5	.	TGTGCCAGCAGCTTAATCGGGACACTTACCGACAATCAGCCCCAGCATTTT	CASSLIGTLTDNQPQHF
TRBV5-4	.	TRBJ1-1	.	TGTGCCAGCAGCTTGGAGGCAGGGGCCAACACTGAAGCTTTCTTT	CASSLEAGANTEAFF
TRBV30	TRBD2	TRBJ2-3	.	TGTGCCTGGAGTCTGAGCGGGGGGGCCACAGATACGCAGTATTTT	CAWSLSGGATDTQYF
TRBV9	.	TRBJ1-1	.	TGTGCCAGCGGTTCCCAGGGGCAGAACACTGAAGCTTTCTTT	CASGSQGQNTEAFF
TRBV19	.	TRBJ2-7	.	TGTGCCAGTAGTCTCGACAGGAGGAGCTCCTACGAGCAGTACTTC	CASSLDRRSSYEQYF
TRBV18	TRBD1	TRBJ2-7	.	TGTGCCAGCTCTACCGGGACAGCGGACTACGAGCAGTACTTC	CASSTGTADYEQYF
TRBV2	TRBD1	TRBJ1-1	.	TGTGCCAGCAGGAGGGGGCCAGATAACACTGAAGCTTTCTTT	CASRRGPDNTEAFF
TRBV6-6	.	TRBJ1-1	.	TGTGCCAGCAGTTACGCCGAGTTGAACACTGAAGCTTTCTTT	CASSYAELNTEAFF
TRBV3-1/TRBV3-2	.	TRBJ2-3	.	TGTGCCAGCAGCACTGGGCCCGGGACTCGCACAGATACGCAGTATTTT	CASSTGPGTRTDTQYF
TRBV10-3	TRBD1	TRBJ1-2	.	TGTGCCGCGACCGGGACAGGGCTGAATGGCTACACCTTC	CAATGTGLNGYTF